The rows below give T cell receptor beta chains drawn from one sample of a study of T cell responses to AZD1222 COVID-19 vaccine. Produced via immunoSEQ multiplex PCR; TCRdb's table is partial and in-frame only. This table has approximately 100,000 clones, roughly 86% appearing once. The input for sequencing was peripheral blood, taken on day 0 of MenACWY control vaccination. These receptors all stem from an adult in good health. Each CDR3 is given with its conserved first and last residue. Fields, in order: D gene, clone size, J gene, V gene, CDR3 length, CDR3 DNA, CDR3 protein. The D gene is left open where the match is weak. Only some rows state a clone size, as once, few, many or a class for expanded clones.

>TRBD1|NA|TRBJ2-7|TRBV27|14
TGTGCCAGAAAGATACCCCGGGACAGGGGCGAGCAGTACTTC
CARKIPRDRGEQYF
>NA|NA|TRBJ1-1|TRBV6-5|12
TGTGCCAGCAGTACGCTGGGGACTGAAGCTTTCTTT
CASSTLGTEAFF
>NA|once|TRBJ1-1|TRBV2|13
TGTGCCAGCAGGGTCACAGGGATCGCTGAAGCTTTCTTT
CASRVTGIAEAFF
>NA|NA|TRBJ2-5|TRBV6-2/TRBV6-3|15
TGTGCCAGCAGTTACTTTGGACGGACCCAAGAGACCCAGTACTTC
CASSYFGRTQETQYF
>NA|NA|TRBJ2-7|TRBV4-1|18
TGCGCCAGCAGCCAAGGCCCCATGGGAGGGGGCCTTAATCACGAGCAGTACTTC
CASSQGPMGGGLNHEQYF
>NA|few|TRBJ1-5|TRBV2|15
TGTGCCAGCATTAGAGACACGCCAGGGAATCAGCCCCAGCATTTT
CASIRDTPGNQPQHF
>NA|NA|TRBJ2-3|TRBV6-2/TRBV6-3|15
TGTGCCAGCAGTTACTCGAGGGATAGCACAGATACGCAGTATTTT
CASSYSRDSTDTQYF
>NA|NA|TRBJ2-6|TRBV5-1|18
TGCGCCAGCAGCTCCAGACAAGGCGCATTGGCTGGGGCCAACGTCCTGACTTTC
CASSSRQGALAGANVLTF
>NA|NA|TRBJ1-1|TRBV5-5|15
TGTGCCAGCAGCTCCTCTTACCCCCGGGACACTGAAGCTTTCTTT
CASSSSYPRDTEAFF
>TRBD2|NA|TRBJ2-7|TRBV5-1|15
TGCGCCAGCAGCCCCAGCGGGGGTAACGCCTACGAGCAGTACTTC
CASSPSGGNAYEQYF
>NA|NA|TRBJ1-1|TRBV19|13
TGTGCCAGTAGTATATCCACGAACACTGAAGCTTTCTTT
CASSISTNTEAFF
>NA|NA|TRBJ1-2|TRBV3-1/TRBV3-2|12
TGTGCCAGCAGCCAAGCTAACTATGGCTACACCTTC
CASSQANYGYTF
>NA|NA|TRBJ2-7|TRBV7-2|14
TGTGCCAGCAGCTCCTCTTGGGCTCTACAAGAGCAGTACTTC
CASSSSWALQEQYF
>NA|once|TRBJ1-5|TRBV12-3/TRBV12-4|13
TGTGCCAGCAGTTTTTGGATCGATCAGCCCCAGCATTTT
CASSFWIDQPQHF
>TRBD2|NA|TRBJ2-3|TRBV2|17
TGTGCCAGCAGTGCGCTAGCGGGGGGTCCCGGCACAGATACGCAGTATTTT
CASSALAGGPGTDTQYF
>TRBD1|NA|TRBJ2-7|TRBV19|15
TGTGCCAGTAGTTCCGGGACAGGAGGGACCTACGAGCAGTACTTC
CASSSGTGGTYEQYF
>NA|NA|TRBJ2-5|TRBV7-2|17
TGTGCCAGCAGCCCCCTTTATTCTTATGTGGCATCGGAGACCCAGTACTTC
CASSPLYSYVASETQYF
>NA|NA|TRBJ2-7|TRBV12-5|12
TGTGCTAGTGGTTTTCCCCGGGGTGAGCAGTACTTC
CASGFPRGEQYF
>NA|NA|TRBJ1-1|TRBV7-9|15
TGTGCCAGCAGCTTAAACCGGGGGGTGAACACTGAAGCTTTCTTT
CASSLNRGVNTEAFF
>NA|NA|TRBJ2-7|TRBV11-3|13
TGTGCCAGCAGCTCTGTCCAGGACTACGAGCAGTACTTC
CASSSVQDYEQYF
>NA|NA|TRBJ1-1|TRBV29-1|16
TGCAGCGTTGAAGATTGGGTACAGGGCGGGTTCACTGAAGCTTTCTTT
CSVEDWVQGGFTEAFF
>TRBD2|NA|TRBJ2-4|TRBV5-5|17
TGTGCCAGCAGCTCGGGACTAGCGGGGTCTGAGGGGAACATTCAGTACTTC
CASSSGLAGSEGNIQYF